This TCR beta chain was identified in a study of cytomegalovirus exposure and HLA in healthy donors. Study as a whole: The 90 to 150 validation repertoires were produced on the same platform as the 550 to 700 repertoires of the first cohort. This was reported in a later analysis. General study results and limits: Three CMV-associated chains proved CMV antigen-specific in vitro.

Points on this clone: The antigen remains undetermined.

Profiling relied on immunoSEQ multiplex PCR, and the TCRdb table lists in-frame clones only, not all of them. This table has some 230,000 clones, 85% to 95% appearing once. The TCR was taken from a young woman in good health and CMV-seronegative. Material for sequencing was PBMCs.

The CDR3 DNA is TGTGCCAGCACCAGGGGGCCGTCGTACGAGCAGTACTTC. This codes for CASTRGPSYEQYF. V is TRBV9 and J is TRBJ2-7; 8 bases are shared with TRBD1. The length of the CDR3 is 13 residues. V gave up 6 bases and J gave up 4 bases; unmatched junction bases: 6. The germline CDR1 and CDR2 sequences are SGDLS and YYNGEE.